This T cell receptor (beta chain) emerged from a study of chemoradiotherapy in HPV16-positive cancers. Sequencing used immunoSEQ multiplex PCR; TCRdb keeps in-frame clones, though not all of them. The data contain about 7,000 clones, about three quarters of them singletons. The CDR3 has 14 amino acids. CDR1 and CDR2 (germline): KGHSH, LQKENI. Trimming left V 0 bases short and J 4 bases short, with 7 bases between. V is TRBV18 and J is TRBJ1-5; the D is unclear. This material was acquired from a patient who underwent chemoradiotherapy. The source of this sequence is a human donor with HPV-associated anogenital cancer. The CDR3 DNA follows: TGTGCCAGCTCACCACCAGGGAAAAATCAGCCCCAGCATTTT. Its protein is CASSPPGKNQPQHF.